This record covers a single T cell receptor (beta chain). The data were taken from a study of T-cell memory formation after mild COVID-19. V gave up 2 bases and J gave up 0 bases, with 19 bases separating them. Germline CDR1 is SGHVS and CDR2 is FQNEAQ. There are 19 residues in the CDR3. TCRdb reprocessed the 5' RACE reads via MiXCR and lists one record per CDR3 protein. The data show roughly 300,000 distinct CDR3 sequences, 8% to 10% seen once. Specimen: PBMCs or a T cell subset sorted from them (not recorded which). The V and J genes are TRBV7-8 and TRBJ1-4, with no clear D. The receptor comes from a man aged 18-30 years who had mild COVID-19 (a few samples of this study predate the infection). Cell type and time point are not known. Written as DNA, the CDR3 is TGTGCCAGCAGCTTAACCCCCGGTCCCATAGGCGCAACTAATGAAAAACTGTTTTTT. This codes for CASSLTPGPIGATNEKLFF.